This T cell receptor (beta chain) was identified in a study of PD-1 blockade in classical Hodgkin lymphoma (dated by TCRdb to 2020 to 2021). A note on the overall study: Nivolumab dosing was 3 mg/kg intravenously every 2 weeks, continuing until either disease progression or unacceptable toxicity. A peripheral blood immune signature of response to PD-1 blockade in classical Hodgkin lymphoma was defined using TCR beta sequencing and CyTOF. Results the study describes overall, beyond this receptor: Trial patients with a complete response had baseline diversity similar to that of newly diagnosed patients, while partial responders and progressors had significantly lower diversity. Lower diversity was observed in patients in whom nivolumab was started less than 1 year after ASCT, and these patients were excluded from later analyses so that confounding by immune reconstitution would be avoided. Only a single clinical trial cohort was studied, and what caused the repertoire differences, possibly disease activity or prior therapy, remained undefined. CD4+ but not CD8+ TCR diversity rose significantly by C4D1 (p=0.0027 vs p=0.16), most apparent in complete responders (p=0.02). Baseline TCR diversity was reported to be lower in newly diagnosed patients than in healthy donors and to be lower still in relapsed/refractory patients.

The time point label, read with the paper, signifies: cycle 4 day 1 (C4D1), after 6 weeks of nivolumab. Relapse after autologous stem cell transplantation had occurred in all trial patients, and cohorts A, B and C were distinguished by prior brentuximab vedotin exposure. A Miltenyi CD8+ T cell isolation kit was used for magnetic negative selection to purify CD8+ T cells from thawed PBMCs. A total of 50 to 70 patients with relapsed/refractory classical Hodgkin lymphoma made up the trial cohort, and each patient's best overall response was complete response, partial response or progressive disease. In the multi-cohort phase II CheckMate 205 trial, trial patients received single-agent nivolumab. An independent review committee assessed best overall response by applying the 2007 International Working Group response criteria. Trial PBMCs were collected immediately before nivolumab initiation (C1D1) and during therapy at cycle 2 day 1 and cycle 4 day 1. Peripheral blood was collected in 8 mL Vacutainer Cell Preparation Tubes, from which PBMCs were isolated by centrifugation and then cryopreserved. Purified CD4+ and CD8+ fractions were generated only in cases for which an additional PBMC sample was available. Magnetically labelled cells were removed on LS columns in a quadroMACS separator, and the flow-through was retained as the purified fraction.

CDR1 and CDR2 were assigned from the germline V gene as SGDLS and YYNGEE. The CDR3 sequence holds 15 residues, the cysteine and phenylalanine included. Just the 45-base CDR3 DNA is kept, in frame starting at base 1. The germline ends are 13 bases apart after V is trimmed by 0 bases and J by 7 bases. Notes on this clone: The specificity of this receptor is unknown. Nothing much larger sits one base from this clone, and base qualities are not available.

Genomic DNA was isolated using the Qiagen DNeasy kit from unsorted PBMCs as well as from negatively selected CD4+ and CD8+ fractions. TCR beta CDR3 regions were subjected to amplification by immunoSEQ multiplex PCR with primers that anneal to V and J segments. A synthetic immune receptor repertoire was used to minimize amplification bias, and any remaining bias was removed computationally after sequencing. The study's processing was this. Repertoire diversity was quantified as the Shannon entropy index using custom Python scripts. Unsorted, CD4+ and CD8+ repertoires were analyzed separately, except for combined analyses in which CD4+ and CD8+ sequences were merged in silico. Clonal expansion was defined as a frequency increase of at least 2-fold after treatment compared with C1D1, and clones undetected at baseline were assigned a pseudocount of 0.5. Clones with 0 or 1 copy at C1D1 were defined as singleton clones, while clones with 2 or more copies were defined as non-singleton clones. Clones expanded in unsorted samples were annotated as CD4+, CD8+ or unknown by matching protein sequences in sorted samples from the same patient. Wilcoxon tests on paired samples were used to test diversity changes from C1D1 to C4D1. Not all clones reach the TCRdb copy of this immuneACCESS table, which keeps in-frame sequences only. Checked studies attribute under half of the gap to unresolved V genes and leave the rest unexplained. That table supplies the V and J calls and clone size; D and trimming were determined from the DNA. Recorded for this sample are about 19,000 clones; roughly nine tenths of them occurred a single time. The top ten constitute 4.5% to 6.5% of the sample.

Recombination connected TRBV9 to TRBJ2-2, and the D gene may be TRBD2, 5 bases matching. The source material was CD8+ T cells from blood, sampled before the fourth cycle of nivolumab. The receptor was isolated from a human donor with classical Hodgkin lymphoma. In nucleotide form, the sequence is TGTGCCAGCAGCGTAGCTACCAGGAGGAACGGGGAGCTGTTTTTT. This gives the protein CASSVATRRNGELFF.